This T cell receptor (beta chain) was identified during a study of neurological immune-mediated disorders (dated by TCRdb to about 2019). As for the study more broadly: Among the 34 multiple sclerosis patients, relapsing-remitting MS was present in roughly 30 and secondary progressive MS was present in 3. The cohort comprised roughly 65 subjects: about 14 HAM/TSP patients, some 34 multiple sclerosis patients and about 20 healthy controls. The approximately 100 TCR-beta libraries included longitudinal samples, technical triplicates and paired sorted CD4+ and CD8+ T-cell subsets alongside PBMC samples. Using UMI-based sequencing, the study compared peripheral blood TCR-beta repertoires from patients with HTLV-I-associated myelopathy (HAM/TSP), patients with multiple sclerosis, and healthy controls.

This clonotype showed up many times. Its recognized antigen is unknown. Qualities for individual bases were not recorded, and no much larger clone is one base off. Study-level results and caveats: No identical CDR3 amino acid sequences were shared among expanded clones across subjects, suggesting private TCR-beta repertoires in all groups. No association of the MS cluster with clinical or MRI features was observed, and the need for larger cohorts was stated by the authors. TCR clonal expansion was greatest in HAM/TSP patients and smallest in MS patients, who ranked below even healthy controls. Phylogenetic analysis grouped repertoires from 18 of 34 MS patients into a cluster of related CDR3 sequences, suggesting a possible repertoire-level signature.

For CDR1 and CDR2, the germline V gene lists SGHDT and YYEEEE. Spanning cysteine to phenylalanine, the CDR3 consists of 14 amino acids. The kept DNA is CDR3 alone, 42 bases in frame from the first base. V is reduced by 1 base and J by 0 bases, leaving a spacing of 7 bases between them. cDNA was synthesized by template-switch 5'RACE using a primer with a 10-nucleotide random unique molecular identifier that tagged each TCR transcript. Every sequencing run yielded over 200 million TCR-beta sequences covering 15-18 subjects. Total RNA was extracted with the RNeasy kit. Using the KAPA Real-time Library Amplification kit, TCR-beta VDJ regions were amplified with primers for the TCR constant region and the 5'RACE anchor. A first PCR added sample indexes and Illumina adaptors, and a second PCR then raised library yield. After Ampure bead purification, the roughly 650 bp TCR product was size-selected on a 2% E-gel SizeSelection system. Before pooling, library quality was assessed on a Bioanalyzer, concentration was determined with Qubit, and library quantification was performed with the Kapa Library Quantification kit. An Illumina HiSeq 2500 sequenced the libraries paired-end 2 x 150 bp. To increase sequence diversity, about 25-30% phiX was spiked into each library pool. The authors' analysis ran thus. The quality-filtered reads were processed with the UMI-based MiGEC pipeline, whose error correction step removed more than 85% of the raw TCR sequences. IMGT germline references were used for aligning VDJ genes, and each clonotype was defined as a unique CDR3 amino acid sequence together with its V-J genes. Clonal expansion, Shannon diversity, and CDR3 relatedness (CalcPairwiseDistances, ClusterSamples) were evaluated with VDJtools, and phylogenetic trees were built with CLCbio workbench. Expanded clones were defined as having at least 8 unique UMIs, based on coefficient-of-variation modelling across technical triplicates. The public reads were run again by TCRdb, first through fastp at Q25 and then through MiXCR, and only productive beta chains were kept. Merged by CDR3 protein, the rows form single entries marked with the most common genes and DNA. The authors' filters were not applied to this entry. In all, the sample holds approximately 60,000 distinct CDR3 sequences, and roughly 4% of those were seen once. The top ten constitute about 2.6% of the sample.

For the unsorted PBMC libraries, 2 million PBMCs were stored in RNAlater at -80 degrees C until RNA extraction and were used to generate the libraries. Multiple sclerosis patients were enrolled in a US clinical protocol evaluating disease progression by magnetic resonance imaging. Peripheral blood underwent Ficoll-Hypaque density gradient centrifugation to isolate PBMCs, which were then cryopreserved in liquid nitrogen. The receptor chain draws on TRBV5-6 and TRBJ2-5; a confident D gene designation cannot be given. The TCR sequence derives from a man in his fifties or sixties with multiple sclerosis. The specimen was PBMCs. The sequenced DNA: TGTGCCAGCAGCTTGTTCAGTTACCAAGAGACCCAGTACTTC. Its translation is CASSLFSYQETQYF.